Below are 20 T cell receptor beta chains sequenced from a single sample in a study of T cell responses to AZD1222 COVID-19 vaccine. Sequencing used immunoSEQ multiplex PCR; TCRdb keeps in-frame clones, though not all of them. Of some 120,000 clones listed, less than 95% are singletons. Sequenced here: peripheral blood, sampled on day 0 of AZD1222 vaccination. These receptors were collected from an adult in good health.

As for this clone: This same CDR3 is encoded by further DNA sequences in the sample. The CDR3 loop reads CASSDRGNQPQHF. The CDR3 DNA sequence: TGCGCCAGCAGTGACAGGGGAAATCAGCCCCAGCATTTT. This sequence joins TRBV10-2 and TRBJ1-5; TRBD1 is a possible D gene (6 bases). The CDR3 is 13 residues long. Between the trimmed V and J ends, which lost 3 bases and 4 bases, there was a span of 7 bases. In germline, CDR1 is WSHSY, CDR2 SAAADI.

The chain uses TRBV7-2 and TRBJ1-1; the D gene is possibly TRBD1 (6 bases). V dropped 5 bases and J dropped 1 base, with 14 bases sitting between them. Germline assignment: CDR1 SGHTA and CDR2 FQGNSA. CDR3 length equals 15 residues. CDR3: CASSTGGGGNTEAFF. The CDR3, as DNA: TGTGCCAGCAGCACCGGGGGGGGCGGGAACACTGAAGCTTTCTTT.

V usage is TRBV9 and J usage is TRBJ2-5; no clear D gene. This CDR3 region has 15 residues. Trimming took off 0 bases at V and 5 bases at J, with 14 bases between the two ends. CDR1 is SGDLS and CDR2 is YYNGEE in the germline V gene. The CDR3 region is CASSVGDWPWETQYF. CDR3 nucleotide sequence: TGTGCCAGCAGCGTAGGTGACTGGCCTTGGGAGACCCAGTACTTC.

J is TRBJ1-1 and V is TRBV28; a weak D match, TRBD1 (6 bases). This CDR3 has 14 residues. From germline, CDR1 is MDHEN and CDR2 SYDVKM. V shed 6 bases and J shed 1 base, with 12 bases lying between them. This chain's CDR3 is CASSAGQRNTEAFF. For the CDR3, the DNA is TGTGCCAGCAGCGCGGGACAACGGAACACTGAAGCTTTCTTT.

This clone was counted a single time. The chain employs TRBV6-2 or TRBV6-3 and TRBJ1-1; no clear D. The V gene lost 2 bases and the J gene lost 11 bases, with 12 bases spanning the gap. Germline CDR1 reads MNHEY; CDR2 reads SVGEGT. There are 12 residues in the CDR3. CDR3 sequence reads: CASSYVAPGAFF. The CDR3 region has the DNA TGTGCCAGCAGTTACGTAGCCCCCGGGGCTTTCTTT.

The rearrangement uses TRBV28 and TRBJ1-5, with D tentatively TRBD1 (5 bases). The CDR3 sequence is 13 residues long. The ends were cut back, 5 bases at V and 7 bases at J, with 12 bases in the middle. Germline assignment: CDR1 MDHEN and CDR2 SYDVKM. CDR3 nucleotide sequence: TGTGCCAGCAGTCAGGGTTTTCACCAGCCCCAGCATTTT. This codes for CASSQGFHQPQHF.

The rearrangement links TRBV4-3 to TRBJ2-2; 13 bases are shared with TRBD2. V gave up 5 bases and J gave up 0 bases; unmatched junction bases: 6. CDR1 LGHNA and CDR2 YSLEER come from the germline V gene. The CDR3 runs to 18 residues. In nucleotides, the CDR3 is TGCGCCAGCAGCGTAGGACTAGCGGGAGCGGCGAACACCGGGGAGCTGTTTTTT. Translating gives CASSVGLAGAANTGELFF.

This chain joins TRBV18 and TRBJ2-3; 13 nucleotides agree with TRBD2. The CDR3 loop spans 16 amino acids. Germline-derived CDR1 and CDR2 are KGHSH and LQKENI. V gave up 6 bases and J gave up 3 bases; unmatched junction bases: 6. CDR3 coding DNA: TGTGCCAGCTCCCCTCGGGGACTAGCGGGAACAGATACGCAGTATTTT. Its protein product is CASSPRGLAGTDTQYF.

The V gene is TRBV7-8, the J gene TRBJ1-5; 9 bases align to TRBD1. The V and J ends lost 5 bases and 4 bases, in that order; junction bases with no gene match: 6. The CDR3 extends over 15 amino acids. Germline values: CDR1 SGHVS, CDR2 FQNEAQ. The CDR3 DNA reads TGTGCCAGCAGCGGGGGGACAGGGTATAATCAGCCCCAGCATTTT. This sequence encodes CASSGGTGYNQPQHF.

CDR3 nucleotides: TGTGCCAGCAGCTTTGTGTCGCACGACTACGAGCAGTACTTC. It codes for CASSFVSHDYEQYF. The chain carries TRBV11-2 and TRBJ2-7, with D uncertain. The germline V gene encodes CDR1 SGHAT and CDR2 FQNNGV. V shed 3 bases and J shed 3 bases, with 12 bases lying between them. CDR3 length equals 14 residues.

Only a few counts were recorded for this clone. V usage is TRBV7-9 and J usage is TRBJ1-1, with a tentative D call TRBD1 (6 bases). CDR1 is SEHNR, CDR2 FQNEAQ, per germline (reference sequence). The CDR3 is 13 amino acids. Trimming cost V 5 bases and J 4 bases, with 11 bases left between them. The CDR3 nucleotides read TGTGCCAGCAGCCCCGGAGGGGGCACTGAAGCTTTCTTT. Protein sequence: CASSPGGGTEAFF.

V and J are TRBV2 and TRBJ1-6, with no clear D. Looked up from germline, CDR1 is SNHLY and CDR2 is FYNNEI. The CDR3 has 13 amino acids. Trimming removed 7 bases at V and 10 bases at J, with 14 bases between. In nucleotides, the CDR3 is TGTGCCAGCAAGGACCGGTGGAGGTCACCCCTCCACTTT. Translated, it gives CASKDRWRSPLHF.

V usage is TRBV28 and J usage is TRBJ2-1; 7 bases align to TRBD2. CDR3 length equals 16 residues. The germline V gene encodes CDR1 MDHEN and CDR2 SYDVKM. V lost 6 bases, J lost 0 bases, and 8 bases stayed unmatched. The CDR3 sequence: CASRVTSPSSYNEQFF. The DNA for the CDR3 is TGTGCCAGCAGAGTGACTAGCCCGAGCTCCTACAATGAGCAGTTCTTC.

This clone was counted only a few times. The chain combines TRBV3-1 (or the pseudogene TRBV3-2) with TRBJ1-2; D remains ambiguous. The CDR3 is 13 residues long. The germline V gene has CDR1 LGHDT and CDR2 YNNKEL (reference sequence). Trimming shortened V by 0 bases and J by 6 bases, and 8 bases separated the two germline ends. CDR3 residues: CASSQDGQNGYTF. DNA of the CDR3: TGTGCCAGCAGCCAAGACGGGCAGAATGGCTACACCTTC.

This chain links TRBV9 with TRBJ1-4; maybe TRBD1 (6 bases). The CDR3 length is 15 residues. V lost 3 bases, J lost 1 base, and 10 bases lay in between. Germline values: CDR1 SGDLS, CDR2 YYNGEE. The DNA of the CDR3 is TGTGCCAGCAGCGCCCAGGGGTTAACTAATGAAAAACTGTTTTTT. This encodes CASSAQGLTNEKLFF.

This clone was seen more than once but under ten times. The chain employs TRBV21-1 and TRBJ2-7; TRBD2, the D gene given by the table, was not confirmed from the DNA. TRBV21-1 is designated a pseudogene. This CDR3 is built from 13 residues. CDR3 sequence: CASHPSGINEQYF. The CDR3 DNA is TGTGCCAGCCATCCTAGCGGGATAAACGAGCAGTACTTC.

The chain employs TRBV7-9 and TRBJ2-2; 7 nucleotides agree with TRBD2. This CDR3 contains 15 residues. Germline-derived CDR1 and CDR2 are SEHNR and FQNEAQ (reference sequence). J gave up 6 bases and V 6 bases, and 10 bases lay outside the gene matches. DNA for the CDR3: TGTGCCAGCAGGCAGCCAGCGGGATATTCCGGGGAGCTGTTTTTT. Its translation is CASRQPAGYSGELFF.

The V gene is TRBV24-1, the J gene TRBJ2-1; D uncertain. CDR3 length equals 16 residues. The V gene lost 4 bases and the J gene lost 1 base, with 13 bases spanning the gap. The germline gives CDR1 KGHDR, CDR2 SFDVKD. CDR3 coding DNA: TGTGCCACCAGTGACCTAGGCGGTAAGTCCTACAATGAGCAGTTCTTC. Its protein product is CATSDLGGKSYNEQFF.

This clone was seen only a few times. The J gene is TRBJ2-3, the V gene TRBV27, with D possibly called TRBD1 or TRBD2 (7 bases each). This CDR3 comprises 19 residues. Germline V gene lookup returns CDR1 MNHEY and CDR2 SMNVEV (reference sequence). The germline V and J ends were trimmed by 6 bases and 2 bases, with 27 bases remaining between them. The CDR3 DNA is TGTGCCAGCAGCGACAGGGTGCCTAGCGGAGGCATGGTCACAGATACGCAGTATTTT. Protein product: CASSDRVPSGGMVTDTQYF.

The V and J genes are TRBV4-1 and TRBJ2-3; 8 bases are shared with TRBD2. Germline V gene data show CDR1 as MGHRA and CDR2 as YSYEKL. CDR3 size: 17 residues. The ends lost 0 bases at V and 0 bases at J; junction bases unmatched: 5. CDR3 nucleotide sequence: TGCGCCAGCAGCCAAGATCGCGTAGCGGGGAGCACAGATACGCAGTATTTT. Translated, it gives CASSQDRVAGSTDTQYF.